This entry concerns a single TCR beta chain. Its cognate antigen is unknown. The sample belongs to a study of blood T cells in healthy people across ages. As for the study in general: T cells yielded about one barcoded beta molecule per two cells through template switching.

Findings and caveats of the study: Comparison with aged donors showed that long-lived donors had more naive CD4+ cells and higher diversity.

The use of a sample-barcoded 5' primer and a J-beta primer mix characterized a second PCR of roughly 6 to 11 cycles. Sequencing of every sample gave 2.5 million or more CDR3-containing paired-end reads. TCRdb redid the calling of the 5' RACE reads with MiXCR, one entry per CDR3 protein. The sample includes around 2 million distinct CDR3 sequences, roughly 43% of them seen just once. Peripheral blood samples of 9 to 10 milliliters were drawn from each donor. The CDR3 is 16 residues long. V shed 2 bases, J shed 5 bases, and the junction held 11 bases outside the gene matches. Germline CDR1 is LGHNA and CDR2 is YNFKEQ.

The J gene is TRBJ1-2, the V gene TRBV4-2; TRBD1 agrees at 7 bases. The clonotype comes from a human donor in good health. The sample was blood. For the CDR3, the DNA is TGTGCCAGCAGCCAACCCGGGACAGAGGTTGGGTATGGCTACACCTTC. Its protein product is CASSQPGTEVGYGYTF.